Listed below are T cell receptor beta chains from one sample, sequenced in a study of identical twins. TCRdb re-analysed the 5' RACE reads in MiXCR, keeping a single row per CDR3 protein. The sample contains under 900,000 distinct CDR3 sequences, 15% to 20% of which appear only once. The data were also submitted as part of a second study, on T cells expressing NK-cell markers.

The material sequenced was PBMCs. These receptors all stem from a woman between 18 and 29 years old in good health. The CDR3 runs from the conserved cysteine through the conserved F or W. The D gene is left open where the match is weak. Size is omitted from some rows. Given values are once, few, many or a class for expanded clones.

J gene,V gene,clone size,D gene,CDR3 DNA,CDR3 protein
TRBJ2-7,TRBV7-2,once,TRBD2,TGTGCCAGCGGCTTAGCGTCGGGAGCGGGAGGCTACGAGCAGTACTTC,CASGLASGAGGYEQYF
TRBJ1-2,TRBV5-6,few,TRBD1,TGTGCCAGCAGGCGAACAGGGGCGCCTTACTATGGCTACACCTTC,CASRRTGAPYYGYTF
TRBJ2-7,TRBV3-1,few,TRBD2,TGTGCCAGCAGCCAAGGGGCGAGCGGGATTGCCTACGAGCAGTACTTC,CASSQGASGIAYEQYF
TRBJ2-7,TRBV3-1,.,.,TGTGCCAGCAGCCATCTAACCGTCTACGAGCAGTACTTC,CASSHLTVYEQYF
TRBJ2-7,TRBV12-3/TRBV12-4,.,TRBD2,TGTGCCAGCAGTGCGGGACTACCCCCCTACGAGCAGTACTTC,CASSAGLPPYEQYF
TRBJ2-3,TRBV12-3/TRBV12-4,many,.,TGTGCCAGCAGCGCGGGGATCACAGATACGCAGTATTTT,CASSAGITDTQYF
TRBJ2-2,TRBV4-3,few,.,TGCGCCAGCAGCCATGCACCGAACACCGGGGAGCTGTTTTTT,CASSHAPNTGELFF
TRBJ1-1,TRBV7-9,.,.,TGTGCCAGCAGCTGGGGGAGCCAGGACACTGAAGCTTTCTTT,CASSWGSQDTEAFF
TRBJ1-4,TRBV7-9,few,TRBD1,TGTGCCAGCACCCAAACAGGGGAAGGAAAACTGTTTTTT,CASTQTGEGKLFF
TRBJ2-1,TRBV13,few,.,TGTGCCAGCAGCTTAGCTACTAGCCCTAATGAGCAGTTCTTC,CASSLATSPNEQFF
TRBJ2-7,TRBV3-1,.,TRBD2,TGTGCCAGCAGCCAAGGGGCTAGCGGGAGCTCCTACGAGCAGTACTTC,CASSQGASGSSYEQYF
TRBJ2-2,TRBV5-1,.,TRBD2,TGCGCCAGCAGCCCTAGCGGGACAGCGAACACCGGGGAGCTGTTTTTT,CASSPSGTANTGELFF
TRBJ2-7,TRBV9,few,TRBD2,TGTGCCAGCACCCCGACTAGCGCCTCCTACGAGCAGTACTTC,CASTPTSASYEQYF
TRBJ1-5,TRBV30,few,.,TGTGCCTGGAGTGCGGATAGCAATCAGCCCCAGCATTTT,CAWSADSNQPQHF
TRBJ2-3,TRBV6-1,.,.,TGTGCCAGCAGATTCCCGGGGGCAGATACGCAGTATTTT,CASRFPGADTQYF
TRBJ2-7,TRBV14,.,.,TGTGCCAGCAGCCCCTGGGACGGACCGCAGTACTTC,CASSPWDGPQYF
TRBJ1-2,TRBV19,.,.,TGTGCCAGTAGTATAACGACAGGACACACTAACTATGGCTACACCTTC,CASSITTGHTNYGYTF
TRBJ2-1,TRBV6-5,.,TRBD2,TGTGCCAGCAGTTCACCCACGACTAGCCGCTACAATGAGCAGTTCTTC,CASSSPTTSRYNEQFF
TRBJ2-5,TRBV7-3,.,TRBD2,TGTGCCAGCAGTCGGATGGGGGGGGATCCCCAAGAGACCCAGTACTTC,CASSRMGGDPQETQYF
TRBJ2-7,TRBV25-1,.,TRBD2,TGTGCCAGCAGTGCCACTAGCGGGAGGGCCTTCGAGCAGTACTTC,CASSATSGRAFEQYF
TRBJ1-3,TRBV4-1,.,.,TGCGCCACCTCTTTGGGTGATGGAAACACCATATATTTT,CATSLGDGNTIYF
TRBJ2-4,TRBV12-2,.,.,TGTGCAAGTCGCCCCCCTAGCGGGAGAATAGCCAAAAACATTCAGTACTTC,CASRPPSGRIAKNIQYF
TRBJ2-1,TRBV30,.,TRBD2,TGTGCCTGGGCCGATAGCGGGGAGAATGAGCAGTTCTTC,CAWADSGENEQFF
TRBJ2-5,TRBV7-9,few,.,TGTGCCAGCAGCTTAGGTGGAGGGGCTGTAGAGACCCAGTACTTC,CASSLGGGAVETQYF
TRBJ2-1,TRBV4-2,.,TRBD2,TGTGCCAGCAGCGAAAGGCGGGGGGGCTCCTACAATGAGCAGTTCTTC,CASSERRGGSYNEQFF
TRBJ1-1,TRBV12-3/TRBV12-4,.,.,TGTGCCAGCACCTATACCGGGAGATGGGCTGAAGCTTTCTTT,CASTYTGRWAEAFF
TRBJ2-1,TRBV10-3,few,TRBD2,TGTGCCATCAGTGGGTTAGCGGGAGGTCGAATCGGGGAGCAGTTCTTC,CAISGLAGGRIGEQFF
TRBJ1-1,TRBV29-1,.,.,TGCAGCGTTGGGGCCGGGCCTGAAGCTTTCTTT,CSVGAGPEAFF
TRBJ1-1,TRBV9,few,.,TGTGCCAGCAGCGCCCAAAGCGCGGGACAGAACACTGAAGCTTTCTTT,CASSAQSAGQNTEAFF
TRBJ1-6,TRBV9,.,.,TGTGCCAGCAGCGTTCTCAATTCACCCCTCCACTTT,CASSVLNSPLHF
TRBJ2-7,TRBV20-1,.,.,TGCAGTGCTAGAGATCAAACCTCGAGCTCCTACGAGCAGTACTTC,CSARDQTSSSYEQYF
TRBJ2-5,TRBV7-2,few,.,TGTGCCAGCAGCTCTCGCTTGGGGCGAGAGACCCAGTACTTC,CASSSRLGRETQYF
TRBJ1-1,TRBV5-1,few,.,TGCGCCAGCGCATTTACAGGGATTGGTGACACTGAAGCTTTCTTT,CASAFTGIGDTEAFF
TRBJ2-5,TRBV19,few,.,TGTGCCAGTAGTATAGTGAGTGGAGCAACCCAGTACTTC,CASSIVSGATQYF
TRBJ2-1,TRBV20-1,few,TRBD1,TGCAGTGCTAGAGAAAGACAGGGAATTTTACGTGAGCAGTTCTTC,CSARERQGILREQFF
TRBJ1-5,TRBV12-3/TRBV12-4,few,.,TGTGCCAGCAGAGTTCACAGGAGCAATCAGCCCCAGCATTTT,CASRVHRSNQPQHF
TRBJ2-7,TRBV9,.,TRBD2,TGTGCCAGCAGCGTAAAGCCAGACTTCGGGAGGGAGCAGTACTTC,CASSVKPDFGREQYF
TRBJ2-5,TRBV9,.,.,TGTGCCAGCAGCGTAGTCGGTCACAGCAAAGAGACCCAGTACTTC,CASSVVGHSKETQYF
TRBJ2-5,TRBV6-5,many,TRBD1,TGTGCCAGCAGTTTGGACAGGGGGTTCACCCAGTACTTC,CASSLDRGFTQYF
TRBJ2-1,TRBV7-8,.,TRBD1,TGTGCCAGCAGCTTACCTGTGGGACAGGGGAGCTACAATGAGCAGTTCTTC,CASSLPVGQGSYNEQFF
TRBJ1-5,TRBV20-1,few,.,TGCAGTGCTGGGCGGCAGAATCAGCCCCAGCATTTT,CSAGRQNQPQHF
TRBJ2-1,TRBV11-2,few,.,TGTGCCAGCAGCCTATACCCATCGCCCAATGAGCAGTTCTTC,CASSLYPSPNEQFF
TRBJ2-3,TRBV29-1,.,.,TGCAGCGTTGATGGGCAGGGGCATGATACGCAGTATTTT,CSVDGQGHDTQYF
TRBJ2-7,TRBV20-1,.,.,TGCAGTGCTAGCGGGAGTCTTCCTCCCTACGAGCAGTACTTC,CSASGSLPPYEQYF
TRBJ2-7,TRBV3-1,.,.,TGTGCCAGCAGCCAAGAAGAGGAGCAGTACTTC,CASSQEEEQYF
TRBJ2-7,TRBV5-1,.,.,TGCGCCAGCAGCCCAAGACAGTACAACTTTTACGAGCAGTACTTC,CASSPRQYNFYEQYF
TRBJ2-3,TRBV15,.,.,TGTGCCACCGGACCGGCAGGGACAGATACGCAGTATTTT,CATGPAGTDTQYF
TRBJ1-1,TRBV7-2,.,.,TGTGCCAGCAGCTTAGTGTTTTCAGAAGCTTTCTTT,CASSLVFSEAFF
TRBJ1-6,TRBV12-3/TRBV12-4,few,.,TGTGCCAGCAGTTTGGGGGGGGCCGGTAATTCACCCCTCCACTTT,CASSLGGAGNSPLHF
TRBJ2-4,TRBV2,once,.,TGTGCCAGCAGTGAAGCGCTTACTGCCAAAAACATTCAGTACTTC,CASSEALTAKNIQYF
TRBJ2-5,TRBV20-1,.,.,TGCAGTGCTAGCATCCAGAAGTACCAAGAGACCCAGTACTTC,CSASIQKYQETQYF
TRBJ2-7,TRBV30,.,TRBD1,TGTGCCTGGAGTCAGTCGCAGGGGGTTTCCTACGAGCAGTACTTC,CAWSQSQGVSYEQYF